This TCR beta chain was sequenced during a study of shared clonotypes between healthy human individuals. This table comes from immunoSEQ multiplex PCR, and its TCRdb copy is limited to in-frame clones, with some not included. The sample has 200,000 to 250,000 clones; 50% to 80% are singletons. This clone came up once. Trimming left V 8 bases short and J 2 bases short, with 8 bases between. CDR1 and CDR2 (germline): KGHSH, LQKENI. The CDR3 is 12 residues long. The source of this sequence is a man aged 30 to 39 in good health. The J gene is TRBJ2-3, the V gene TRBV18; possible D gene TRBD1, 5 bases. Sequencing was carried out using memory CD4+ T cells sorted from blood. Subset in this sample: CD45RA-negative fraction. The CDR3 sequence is CASLTDTDTQYF. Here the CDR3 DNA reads TGTGCCAGCCTGACAGACACAGATACGCAGTATTTT. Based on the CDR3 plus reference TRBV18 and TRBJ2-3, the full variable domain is NAGVMQNPRHLVRRRGQEARLRCSPMKGHSHVYWYRQLPEEGLKFMVYLQKENIIDESGMPKERFSAEFPKEGPSILRIQQVVRGDSAAYFCASLTDTDTQYFGPGTRLTVL.